This T cell receptor beta chain was identified during a study of CD8+CD57+ T cells in acquired aplastic anemia. Study details: DNA recovered from sorted CD4+ and CD8+ cells had a mean of about 3.5 ug. Findings and limits, study-wide: The study identified about 30 CD8+ CDR3 sequences shared by patients and controls. Patients and controls had CD8+ Simpson's diversity values that were not significantly distinct.

The TCR beta profiling, which covered VDJ combination and CDR3 sequence, was carried out using genomic DNA as the template. TCRdb passed the reads through MiXCR, listing each CDR3 protein once. The data hold fewer than 200,000 distinct CDR3 sequences, with about half observed a single time. This clonotype was seen a single time. Antigen: not known. Previously, flow cytometry had revealed CD8+CD57+ cell expansion in the patients chosen for sequencing. Sequences were obtained from sorted CD4+, CD8+, or CD8+CD57+ T cells (not recorded which) from PBMCs. The receptor's source is a human donor with aplastic anemia.

CDR3 coding DNA: TGCGCCAGCAGTGAGCACAAGTCCTACGAGCAGTACTTC. Translating gives CASSEHKSYEQYF. This chain links TRBV10-2 with TRBJ2-7; no firm D call. V lost 2 bases and J lost 1, with 6 bases in between. In germline, CDR1 is WSHSY, CDR2 SAAADI. CDR3 length equals 13 residues.